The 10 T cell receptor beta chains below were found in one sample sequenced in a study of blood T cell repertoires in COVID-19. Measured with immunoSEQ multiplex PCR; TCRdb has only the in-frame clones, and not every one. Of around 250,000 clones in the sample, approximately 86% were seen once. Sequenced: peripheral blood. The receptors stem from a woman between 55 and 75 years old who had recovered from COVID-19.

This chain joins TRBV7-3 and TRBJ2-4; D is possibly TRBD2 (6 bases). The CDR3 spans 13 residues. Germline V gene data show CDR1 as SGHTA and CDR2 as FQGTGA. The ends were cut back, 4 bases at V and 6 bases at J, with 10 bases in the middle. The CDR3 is CASSSGTGNIQYF. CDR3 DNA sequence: TGTGCCAGCAGCTCGGGGACTGGAAACATTCAGTACTTC.

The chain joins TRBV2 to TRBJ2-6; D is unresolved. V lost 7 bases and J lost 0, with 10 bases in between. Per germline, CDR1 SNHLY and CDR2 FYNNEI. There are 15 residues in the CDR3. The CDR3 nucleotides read TGTGCCAGCACATTTTGGGCCTCTGGGGCCAACGTCCTGACTTTC. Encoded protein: CASTFWASGANVLTF.

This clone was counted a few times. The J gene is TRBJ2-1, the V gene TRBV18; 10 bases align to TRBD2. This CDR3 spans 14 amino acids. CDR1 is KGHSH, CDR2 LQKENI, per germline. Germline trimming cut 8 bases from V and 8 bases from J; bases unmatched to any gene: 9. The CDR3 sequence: CASPPLAGEHEQFF. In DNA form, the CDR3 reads TGTGCCAGCCCCCCGCTAGCGGGGGAACATGAGCAGTTCTTC. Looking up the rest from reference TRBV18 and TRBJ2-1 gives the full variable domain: NAGVMQNPRHLVRRRGQEARLRCSPMKGHSHVYWYRQLPEEGLKFMVYLQKENIIDESGMPKERFSAEFPKEGPSILRIQQVVRGDSAAYFCASPPLAGEHEQFFGPGTRLTVL.

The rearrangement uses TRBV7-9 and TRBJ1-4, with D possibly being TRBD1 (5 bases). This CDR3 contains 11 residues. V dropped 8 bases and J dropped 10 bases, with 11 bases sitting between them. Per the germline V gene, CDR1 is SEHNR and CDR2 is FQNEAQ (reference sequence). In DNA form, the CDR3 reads TGTGCCAGCCGGGAGAGGGGAAAACTGTTTTTT. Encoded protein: CASRERGKLFF. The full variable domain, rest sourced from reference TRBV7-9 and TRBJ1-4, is DTGVSQNPRHKITKRGQNVTFRCDPISEHNRLYWYRQTLGQGPEFLTYFQNEAQLEKSRLLSDRFSAERPKGSFSTLEIQRTEQGDSAMYLCASRERGKLFFGSGTQLSVL.

In DNA form, the CDR3 reads TGTGCCACCAGCTTTACAGGGGGGAGCTCCTATAATTCACCCCTCCACTTT. The encoded protein is CATSFTGGSSYNSPLHF. The V gene is TRBV15, the J gene TRBJ1-6; 8 nucleotides line up with TRBD1. CDR1 is LNHNV, CDR2 YYDKDF, per germline (reference sequence). V shed 5 bases and J 0 bases; nucleotides not matched to a gene: 6. The length of the CDR3 is 17 residues.

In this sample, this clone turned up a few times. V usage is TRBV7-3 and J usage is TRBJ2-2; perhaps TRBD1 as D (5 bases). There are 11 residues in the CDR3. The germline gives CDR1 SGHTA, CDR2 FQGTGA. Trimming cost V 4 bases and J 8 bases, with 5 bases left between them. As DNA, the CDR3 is TGTGCCAGCAGCTCAGGGGGGGAGCTGTTTTTT. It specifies CASSSGGELFF. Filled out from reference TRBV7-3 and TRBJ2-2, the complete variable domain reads GAGVSQTPSNKVTEKGKYVELRCDPISGHTALYWYRQSLGQGPEFLIYFQGTGAADDSGLPNDRFFAVRPEGSVSTLKIQRTERGDSAVYLCASSSGGELFFGEGSRLTVL.

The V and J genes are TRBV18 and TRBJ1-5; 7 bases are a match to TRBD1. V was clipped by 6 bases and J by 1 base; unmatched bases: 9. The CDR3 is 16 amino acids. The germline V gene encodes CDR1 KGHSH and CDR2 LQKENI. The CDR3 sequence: CASSSPGGLSNQPQHF. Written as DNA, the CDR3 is TGTGCCAGCTCCTCACCAGGGGGACTGAGCAATCAGCCCCAGCATTTT.

The CDR3 DNA reads as TGTGCCAGCTCACCCGGAGTCGGACAGGGCCGTGGCTACACCTTC. Its protein product is CASSPGVGQGRGYTF. The chain links TRBV18 to TRBJ1-2; 8 bases match TRBD1. The V segment lost 3 bases and the J segment 7 bases; nucleotides outside the gene matches: 10. The CDR3 totals 15 residues. Germline V gene lookup returns CDR1 KGHSH and CDR2 LQKENI. Full variable domain (remainder filled in from reference TRBV18 and TRBJ1-2): NAGVMQNPRHLVRRRGQEARLRCSPMKGHSHVYWYRQLPEEGLKFMVYLQKENIIDESGMPKERFSAEFPKEGPSILRIQQVVRGDSAAYFCASSPGVGQGRGYTFGSGTRLTVV.

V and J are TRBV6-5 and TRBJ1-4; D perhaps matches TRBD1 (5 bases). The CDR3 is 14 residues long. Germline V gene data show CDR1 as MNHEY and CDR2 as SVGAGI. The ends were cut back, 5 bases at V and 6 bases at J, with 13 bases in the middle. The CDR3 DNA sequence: TGTGCCAGCAGTCCTCCGGGAGGGGATGAAAAACTGTTTTTT. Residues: CASSPPGGDEKLFF.

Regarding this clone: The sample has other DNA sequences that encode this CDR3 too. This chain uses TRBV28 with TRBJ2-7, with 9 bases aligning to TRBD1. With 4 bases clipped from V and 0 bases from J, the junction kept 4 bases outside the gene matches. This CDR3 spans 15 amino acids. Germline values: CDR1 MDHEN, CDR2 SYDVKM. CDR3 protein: CASSSPGQGSYEQYF. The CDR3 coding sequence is TGTGCCAGCAGTTCACCGGGACAGGGCTCCTACGAGCAGTACTTC. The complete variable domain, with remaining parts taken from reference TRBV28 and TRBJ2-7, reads DVKVTQSSRYLVKRTGEKVFLECVQDMDHENMFWYRQDPGLGLRLIYFSYDVKMKEKGDIPEGYSVSREKKERFSLILESASTNQTSMYLCASSSPGQGSYEQYFGPGTRLTVT.